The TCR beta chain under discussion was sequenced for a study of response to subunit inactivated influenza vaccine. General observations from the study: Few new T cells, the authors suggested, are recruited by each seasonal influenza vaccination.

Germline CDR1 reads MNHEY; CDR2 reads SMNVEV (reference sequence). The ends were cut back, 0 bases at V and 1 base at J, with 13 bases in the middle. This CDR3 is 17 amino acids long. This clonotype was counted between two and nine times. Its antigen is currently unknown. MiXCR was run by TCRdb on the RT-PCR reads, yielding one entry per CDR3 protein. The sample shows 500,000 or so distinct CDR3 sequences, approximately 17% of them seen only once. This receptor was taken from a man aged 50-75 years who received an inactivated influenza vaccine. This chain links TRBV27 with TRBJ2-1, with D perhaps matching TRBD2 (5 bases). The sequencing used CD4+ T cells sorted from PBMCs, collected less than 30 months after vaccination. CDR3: CASSLSRAVRSYNEQFF. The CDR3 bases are TGTGCCAGCAGTTTATCTCGAGCGGTGAGATCCTACAATGAGCAGTTCTTC.